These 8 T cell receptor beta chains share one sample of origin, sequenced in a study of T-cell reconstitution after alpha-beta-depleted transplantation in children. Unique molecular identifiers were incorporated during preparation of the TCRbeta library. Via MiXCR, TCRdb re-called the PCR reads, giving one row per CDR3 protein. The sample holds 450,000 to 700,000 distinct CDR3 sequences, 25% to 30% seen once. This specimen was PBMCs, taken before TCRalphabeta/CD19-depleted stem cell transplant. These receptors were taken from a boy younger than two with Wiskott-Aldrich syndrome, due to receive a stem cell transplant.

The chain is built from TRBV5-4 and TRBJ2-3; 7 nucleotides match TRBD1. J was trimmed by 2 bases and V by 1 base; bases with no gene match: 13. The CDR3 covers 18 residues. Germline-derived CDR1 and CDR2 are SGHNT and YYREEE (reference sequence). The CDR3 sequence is CASSLSMTGLTNTDTQYF. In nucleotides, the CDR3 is TGTGCCAGCAGCTTGAGTATGACAGGGTTAACTAACACAGATACGCAGTATTTT.

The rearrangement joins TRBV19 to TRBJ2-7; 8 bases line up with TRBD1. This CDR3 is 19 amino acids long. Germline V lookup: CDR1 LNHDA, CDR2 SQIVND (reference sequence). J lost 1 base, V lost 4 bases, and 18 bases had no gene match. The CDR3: CASSTKTGAATTFSYEQYF. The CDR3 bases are TGTGCCAGTAGTACCAAGACAGGGGCCGCGACGACTTTTTCCTACGAGCAGTACTTC.

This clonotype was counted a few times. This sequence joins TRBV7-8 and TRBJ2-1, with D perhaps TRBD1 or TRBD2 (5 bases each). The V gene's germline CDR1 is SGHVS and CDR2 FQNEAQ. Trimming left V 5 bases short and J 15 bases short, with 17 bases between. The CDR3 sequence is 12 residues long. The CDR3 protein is CASSPSLSRGFF. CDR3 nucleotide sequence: TGTGCCAGCAGCCCTTCTCTTTCGAGGGGGTTCTTC.

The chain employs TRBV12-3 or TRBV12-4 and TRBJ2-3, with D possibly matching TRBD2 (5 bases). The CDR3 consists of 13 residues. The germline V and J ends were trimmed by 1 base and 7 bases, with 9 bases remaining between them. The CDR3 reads CASSLGQRYTQYF. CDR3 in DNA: TGTGCCAGCAGTTTAGGTCAGCGGTATACGCAGTATTTT.

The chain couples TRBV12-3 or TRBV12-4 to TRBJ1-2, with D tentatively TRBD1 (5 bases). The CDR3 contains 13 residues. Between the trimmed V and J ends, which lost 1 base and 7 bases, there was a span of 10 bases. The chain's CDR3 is CASSLEGDGGYTF. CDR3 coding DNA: TGTGCCAGCAGTTTAGAAGGGGATGGTGGCTACACCTTC.

The CDR3 DNA reads TGCGCCAGCAGCTTTAGCGGGGAGTACAATGAGCAGTTCTTC. Amino acid sequence: CASSFSGEYNEQFF. J is TRBJ2-1 and V is TRBV5-1, with TRBD2 matching 8 bases. The trim removed 2 bases at V and 4 bases at J, leaving 2 bases unmatched. The CDR3 loop spans 14 amino acids. The germline CDR1 and CDR2 sequences are SGHRS and YFSETQ.

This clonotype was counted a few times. The CDR3 protein is CSVEVDRYNEQFF. CDR3 DNA: TGCAGCGTTGAAGTAGACCGTTACAATGAGCAGTTCTTC. The rearrangement uses TRBV29-1 and TRBJ2-1; D gene unclear. The CDR3 loop spans 13 amino acids. V gave up 1 base and J gave up 4 bases, with 8 bases separating them. Looked up from germline, CDR1 is SQVTM and CDR2 is ANQGSEA.

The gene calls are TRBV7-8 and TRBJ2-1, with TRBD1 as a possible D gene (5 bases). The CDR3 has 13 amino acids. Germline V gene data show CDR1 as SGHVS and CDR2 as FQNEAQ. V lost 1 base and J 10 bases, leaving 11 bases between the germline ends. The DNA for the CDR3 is TGTGCCAGCAGCTTAGGTAGTTACAGGGAGCAGTTCTTC. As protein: CASSLGSYREQFF. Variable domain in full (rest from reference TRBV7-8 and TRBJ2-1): GAGVSQSPRYKVAKRGQDVALRCDPISGHVSLFWYQQALGQGPEFLTYFQNEAQLDKSGLPSDRFFAERPEGSVSTLKIQRTQQEDSAVYLCASSLGSYREQFFGPGTRLTVL.